Each of the 20 T cell receptor beta chains below was sequenced from the same sample in a study of technical replicates of blood from several donors. Some clones are missing from TCRdb's copy, which holds only in-frame ones; the method was immunoSEQ multiplex PCR. The data contain 15,000 or so clones, just under 85% of them seen just once; the ten biggest clones take up around a tenth. Specimen: PBMCs. These receptors all come from a human donor in good health.

This clone was counted a single time. The V gene is TRBV10-3, the J gene TRBJ2-5; tentative D call: TRBD1 (6 bases). V was pared by 8 bases and J by 1 base, with 17 bases between. Per the germline V gene, CDR1 is ENHRY and CDR2 is SYGVKD. The length of the CDR3 is 15 residues. The DNA of the CDR3 is TGTGCCATCCGGGGTAATACAGGGCCCCAAGAGACCCAGTACTTC. It codes for CAIRGNTGPQETQYF.

The chain uses TRBV6-5 and TRBJ2-6; perhaps TRBD1 as D (5 bases). The CDR3 runs to 14 residues. Looked up from germline, CDR1 is MNHEY and CDR2 is SVGAGI. V was cut by 5 bases and J by 4 bases, with 9 bases left in between. In DNA, the CDR3 is TGTGCCAGCAGTGGGGCATCCGGGGCCAACGTCCTGACTTTC. It is translated as CASSGASGANVLTF.

The rearrangement uses TRBV27 and TRBJ1-1; D possibly corresponds to TRBD1 (5 bases). Germline CDR1 MNHEY, CDR2 SMNVEV (reference sequence). V was trimmed by 3 bases and J by 0 bases, leaving 11 bases between them. This CDR3 is 15 amino acids long. The DNA of the CDR3 is TGTGCCAGCAGTTTCATCCAGGGTGTGAACACTGAAGCTTTCTTT. Protein sequence: CASSFIQGVNTEAFF.

This clone appeared a single time. The genes are TRBV5-6 and TRBJ2-5; 11 bases line up with TRBD2. The junction had 9 bases not matched to a gene; V was cut back by 4 bases and J by 4 bases. Germline V gene lookup returns CDR1 SGHDT and CDR2 YYEEEE. The CDR3 sequence is 16 residues long. The chain's CDR3 is CASSPRVAGGLETQYF. As DNA, the CDR3 is TGTGCCAGCAGCCCCCGGGTAGCGGGAGGGCTAGAGACCCAGTACTTC. Using reference TRBV5-6 and TRBJ2-5 for the parts outside the CDR3, the full variable domain is DAGVTQSPTHLIKTRGQQVTLRCSPKSGHDTVSWYQQALGQGPQFIFQYYEEEERQRGNFPDRFSGHQFPNYSSELNVNALLLGDSALYLCASSPRVAGGLETQYFGPGTRLLVL.

The chain is built from TRBV28 and TRBJ2-5; 10 bases line up with TRBD2. Germline CDR1 MDHEN, CDR2 SYDVKM. Trimming cost V 6 bases and J 5 bases; bases outside gene matches: 12. This CDR3 has 16 residues. The CDR3 reads CASRGASGSSWETQYF. The DNA of the CDR3 is TGTGCCAGCAGGGGGGCTAGCGGGAGCTCTTGGGAGACCCAGTACTTC.

The V and J genes are TRBV7-9 and TRBJ2-4, with unresolved D. The V and J ends lost 8 bases and 5 bases respectively, with 10 bases between them. The germline V gene has CDR1 SEHNR and CDR2 FQNEAQ (reference sequence). This CDR3 is built from 12 residues. For the CDR3, the DNA is TGTGCCAGCTCGCAGGCCGAAAACATTCAGTACTTC. It is translated as CASSQAENIQYF.

This clone was seen a single time. The CDR3 reads CASSSAGTSGATGELFF. Here the CDR3 DNA reads TGTGCCAGCAGCTCGGCCGGGACTAGCGGTGCCACCGGGGAGCTGTTTTTT. This chain links TRBV5-8 with TRBJ2-2; 11 bases agree with TRBD2. Germline values: CDR1 SGHTS, CDR2 YDEGEE. The trim removed 3 bases at V and 4 bases at J, leaving 8 bases unmatched. The CDR3 is 17 amino acids.

This chain joins TRBV7-9 and TRBJ2-2, with D possibly matching TRBD1 (6 bases). With 6 bases removed from V and 1 base from J, the gap between germline ends came to 15 bases. This CDR3 region has 16 residues. Looked up from germline, CDR1 is SEHNR and CDR2 is FQNEAQ (reference sequence). In DNA form, the CDR3 reads TGTGCCAGCAGGTCCCACAGGGCGATGAACACCGGGGAGCTGTTTTTT. This codes for CASRSHRAMNTGELFF.

The genes are TRBV5-1 and TRBJ1-1; D unclear. V lost 4 bases to trimming and J lost 0 bases, with 7 bases between them. This CDR3 has 13 residues. Germline-derived CDR1 and CDR2 are SGHRS and YFSETQ. CDR3 DNA: TGCGCCAGCAGCGGAGTTATGAACACTGAAGCTTTCTTT. This sequence encodes CASSGVMNTEAFF.

The rearrangement links TRBV6-5 to TRBJ2-2; the match to TRBD2 covers 13 bases. Unmatched junction bases numbered 1, after V lost 4 bases and J lost 2 bases. CDR3 length: 16 amino acids. Germline CDR1 MNHEY, CDR2 SVGAGI. The CDR3 sequence: CASSWTSGSNTGELFF. In nucleotides, the CDR3 is TGTGCCAGCAGTTGGACTAGCGGGAGTAACACCGGGGAGCTGTTTTTT.

The chain carries TRBV7-3 and TRBJ2-7, with 9 nucleotides matching TRBD2. This CDR3 contains 15 residues. The germline V gene encodes CDR1 SGHTA and CDR2 FQGTGA. V shed 3 bases, J shed 4 bases, and the junction held 7 bases outside the gene matches. The CDR3 here is CASSFAGGREYEQYF. CDR3 DNA sequence: TGTGCCAGCAGCTTCGCTGGCGGGAGGGAATACGAGCAGTACTTC.

The CDR3 bases are TGTGCCAGCAGCTCTGGACTAGCGGGAGGTCAAGAGCAGTTCTTC. Its translation: CASSSGLAGGQEQFF. V usage is TRBV7-9 and J usage is TRBJ2-1; 14 bases map to TRBD2. The germline gives CDR1 SEHNR, CDR2 FQNEAQ (reference sequence). Trimming took 4 bases from V and 10 from J; bases not matched to a gene: 6. The CDR3 consists of 15 residues. The variable domain in full, with the rest retrieved from reference TRBV7-9 and TRBJ2-1, is DTGVSQNPRHKITKRGQNVTFRCDPISEHNRLYWYRQTLGQGPEFLTYFQNEAQLEKSRLLSDRFSAERPKGSFSTLEIQRTEQGDSAMYLCASSSGLAGGQEQFFGPGTRLTVL.

The chain carries TRBV9 and TRBJ2-1; the match to TRBD2 covers 11 bases. The V and J ends lost 5 bases and 0 bases, in that order; junction bases with no gene match: 4. The CDR3 covers 16 residues. The germline CDR1 and CDR2 sequences are SGDLS and YYNGEE. The CDR3 reads CASSNSGRVSYNEQFF. CDR3 coding DNA: TGTGCCAGCAGTAATAGCGGGAGGGTCTCCTACAATGAGCAGTTCTTC.

CDR3 sequence (DNA): TGTGCCAGCAGTACACTAGCGGAGAGGGAGACCCAGTACTTC. As protein: CASSTLAERETQYF. The J gene is TRBJ2-5, the V gene TRBV25-1; 8 bases match TRBD2. Germline V gene data show CDR1 as MGHDK and CDR2 as SYGVNS. This CDR3 is 14 amino acids long. Trimming at V came to 5 bases and at J to 5 bases, leaving 7 bases not matched to a gene.

This clone was seen just once. The rearrangement joins TRBV11-2 to TRBJ2-1; 11 bases match TRBD2. This CDR3 comprises 16 residues. In germline, CDR1 is SGHAT, CDR2 FQNNGV. After removal of 4 bases from V and 9 bases from J, the junction contained 11 bases not matched to a gene. Written as DNA, the CDR3 is TGTGCCAGCAGCTCCCGGGGGCTAGCGGGAGGCAGTGAGCAGTTCTTC. Translated: CASSSRGLAGGSEQFF.

V usage is TRBV27 and J usage is TRBJ2-7, with TRBD2 as a possible D gene (6 bases). The CDR3 length is 14 residues. Germline assignment: CDR1 MNHEY and CDR2 SMNVEV (reference sequence). The V gene lost 2 bases and the J gene lost 2 bases, with 10 bases spanning the gap. The CDR3 loop is CASSLGGMTYEQYF. For the CDR3, the DNA is TGTGCCAGCAGTTTAGGAGGGATGACCTACGAGCAGTACTTC.

The chain has TRBV6-1 and TRBJ2-7, with 9 bases lining up with TRBD1. V trimming: 5 bases; J trimming: 3 bases; junction bases outside the gene matches: 8. This CDR3 is built from 15 residues. The germline gives CDR1 MNHNS, CDR2 SASEGT. The chain's CDR3 is CASSPERQGGYEQYF. The CDR3 nucleotides read TGTGCCAGCAGTCCTGAGAGACAGGGGGGCTACGAGCAGTACTTC.

The chain links TRBV19 to TRBJ1-2; TRBD1 matches 8 bases. Germline V gene lookup returns CDR1 LNHDA and CDR2 SQIVND (reference sequence). V shed 9 bases, J shed 2 bases, and the junction held 5 bases outside the gene matches. The CDR3 extends over 13 amino acids. DNA for the CDR3: TGTGCCAGCAGGACAGGGACCAACTATGGCTACACCTTC. This translates into CASRTGTNYGYTF.

This clone was picked up one time. This rearrangement joins TRBV19 to TRBJ2-1, with 7 bases that match TRBD2. The CDR3 extends over 16 amino acids. From germline, CDR1 is LNHDA and CDR2 SQIVND (reference sequence). V shed 3 bases, J shed 7 bases, and the junction held 12 bases outside the gene matches. The CDR3 is CASSMFGGSDRNEQFF. In nucleotides, the CDR3 is TGTGCCAGTAGTATGTTTGGCGGGAGTGATCGGAATGAGCAGTTCTTC.

This clone was seen a handful of times. The chain uses TRBV5-4 and TRBJ1-1; D call uncertain. The CDR3 extends over 15 amino acids. The V gene lost 1 base and the J gene lost 0 bases, with 10 bases spanning the gap. In germline, CDR1 is SGHNT, CDR2 YYREEE (reference sequence). The CDR3 DNA sequence: TGTGCCAGCAGCTTGAAGGAGGGCGTGAACACTGAAGCTTTCTTT. This gives the protein CASSLKEGVNTEAFF. The full variable domain, in which reference TRBV5-4 and TRBJ1-1 provide the parts outside the CDR3, is ETGVTQSPTHLIKTRGQQVTLRCSSQSGHNTVSWYQQALGQGPQFIFQYYREEENGRGNFPPRFSGLQFPNYSSELNVNALELDDSALYLCASSLKEGVNTEAFFGQGTRLTVV.